These T cell receptor beta chains were read from a single sample in a study of blood T cell repertoires in COVID-19. Produced via immunoSEQ multiplex PCR; TCRdb's table is partial and in-frame only. Of over 120,000 clones listed, about 86% are singletons. Input material: peripheral blood. All receptors derive from a woman in her fifties or sixties with active or convalescent COVID-19. Both conserved end residues are part of each CDR3. Each record gives: CDR3 protein, CDR3 DNA, V gene, D gene, clone size, J gene, CDR3 length. A D gene is named only where the DNA matches it firmly. Rows may omit the clone size; those that give it use once, few, many or a size class.

CDR3: CAWSWASTDTQYF
DNA: TGTGCCTGGAGTTGGGCTAGCACAGATACGCAGTATTTT
V: TRBV30
D: .
size: .
J: TRBJ2-3
length: 13

CDR3: CASSPSGGSTDTQYF
DNA: TGTGCCAGTAGCCCGAGCGGGGGCAGCACAGATACGCAGTATTTT
V: TRBV19
D: TRBD2
size: .
J: TRBJ2-3
length: 15

CDR3: CASSLAGLAVNTGELFF
DNA: TGCGCCAGCAGCTTGGCGGGACTAGCGGTGAACACCGGGGAGCTGTTTTTT
V: TRBV5-1
D: TRBD2
size: once
J: TRBJ2-2
length: 17

CDR3: CASTPGGAGYGYTF
DNA: TGTGCCAGCACCCCAGGCGGGGCAGGGTATGGCTACACCTTC
V: TRBV7-8
D: .
size: .
J: TRBJ1-2
length: 14

CDR3: CASSLGGAGELFF
DNA: TGTGCCAGCAGTTTAGGGGGGGCCGGGGAGCTGTTTTTT
V: TRBV12-3/TRBV12-4
D: .
size: .
J: TRBJ2-2
length: 13

CDR3: CASSSTGGEGYTF
DNA: TGTGCCAGCAGCTCCACAGGGGGCGAGGGCTACACCTTC
V: TRBV5-5
D: TRBD1
size: .
J: TRBJ1-2
length: 13

CDR3: CASSWHLTSGSYNEQFF
DNA: TGTGCCAGCAGCTGGCATTTGACTAGCGGGTCTTACAATGAGCAGTTCTTC
V: TRBV7-6
D: TRBD2
size: .
J: TRBJ2-1
length: 17

CDR3: CASSPTSGAGAFF
DNA: TGTGCCAGCAGCCCTACCTCCGGCGCCGGGGCTTTCTTT
V: TRBV6-2/TRBV6-3
D: .
size: few
J: TRBJ1-1
length: 13

CDR3: CASSANYQPQHF
DNA: TGTGCCAGCAGCGCAAACTATCAGCCCCAGCATTTT
V: TRBV5-6
D: .
size: .
J: TRBJ1-5
length: 12

CDR3: CASSKLGANTEAFF
DNA: TGTGCCAGCAGCAAGCTGGGAGCGAACACTGAAGCTTTCTTT
V: TRBV2
D: .
size: .
J: TRBJ1-1
length: 14